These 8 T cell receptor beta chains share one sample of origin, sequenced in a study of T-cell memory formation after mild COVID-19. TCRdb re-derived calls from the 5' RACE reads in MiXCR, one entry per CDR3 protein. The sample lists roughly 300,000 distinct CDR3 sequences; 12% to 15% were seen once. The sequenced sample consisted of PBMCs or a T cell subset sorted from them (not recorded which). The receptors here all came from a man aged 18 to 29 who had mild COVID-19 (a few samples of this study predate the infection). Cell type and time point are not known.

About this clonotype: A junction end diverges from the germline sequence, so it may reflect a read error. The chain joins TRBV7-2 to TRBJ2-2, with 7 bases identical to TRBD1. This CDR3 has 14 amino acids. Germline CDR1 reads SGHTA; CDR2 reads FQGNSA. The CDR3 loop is CASSLDRNTVELFF. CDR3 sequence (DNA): TGTGCCAGCAGCTTGGACAGGAACACCGTGGAGCTGTTTTTT.

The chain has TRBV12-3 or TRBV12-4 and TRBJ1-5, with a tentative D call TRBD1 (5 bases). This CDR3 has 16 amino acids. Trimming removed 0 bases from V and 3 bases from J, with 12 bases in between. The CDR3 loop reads CASSLALGGFNQPQHF. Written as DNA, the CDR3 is TGTGCCAGCAGTTTAGCTCTCGGGGGGTTCAATCAGCCCCAGCATTTT.

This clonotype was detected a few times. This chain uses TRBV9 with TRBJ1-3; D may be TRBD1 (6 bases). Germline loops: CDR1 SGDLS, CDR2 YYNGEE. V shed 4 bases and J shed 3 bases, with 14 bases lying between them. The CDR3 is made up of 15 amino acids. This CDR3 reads CASSPTGASGNTIYF. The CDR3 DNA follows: TGTGCCAGCAGCCCCACGGGGGCAAGTGGAAACACCATATATTTT.

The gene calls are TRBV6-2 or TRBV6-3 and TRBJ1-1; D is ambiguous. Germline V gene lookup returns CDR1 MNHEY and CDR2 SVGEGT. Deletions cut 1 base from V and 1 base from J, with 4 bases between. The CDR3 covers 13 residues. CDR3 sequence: CASSYWGNTEAFF. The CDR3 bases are TGTGCCAGCAGTTACTGGGGGAACACTGAAGCTTTCTTT.

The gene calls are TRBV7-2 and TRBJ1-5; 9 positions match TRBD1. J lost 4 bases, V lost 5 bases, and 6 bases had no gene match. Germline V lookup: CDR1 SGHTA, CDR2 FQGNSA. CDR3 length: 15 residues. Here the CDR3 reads CASSTSGQGNQPQHF. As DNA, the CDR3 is TGTGCCAGCAGCACATCGGGACAGGGAAATCAGCCCCAGCATTTT.

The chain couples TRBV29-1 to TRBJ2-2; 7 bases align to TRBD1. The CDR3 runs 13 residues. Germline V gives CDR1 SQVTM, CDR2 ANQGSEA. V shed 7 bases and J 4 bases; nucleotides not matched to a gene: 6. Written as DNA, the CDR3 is TGCAGCGGGAAAGGGACAGTCACCGGGGAGCTGTTTTTT. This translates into CSGKGTVTGELFF.

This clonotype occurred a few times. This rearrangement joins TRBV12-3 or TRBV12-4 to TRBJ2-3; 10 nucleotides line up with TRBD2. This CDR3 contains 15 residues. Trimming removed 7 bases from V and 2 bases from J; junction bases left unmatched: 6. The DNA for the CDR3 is TGTGCCAGCACCCTAACTAGCGGGGTCACAGATACGCAGTATTTT. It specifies CASTLTSGVTDTQYF.

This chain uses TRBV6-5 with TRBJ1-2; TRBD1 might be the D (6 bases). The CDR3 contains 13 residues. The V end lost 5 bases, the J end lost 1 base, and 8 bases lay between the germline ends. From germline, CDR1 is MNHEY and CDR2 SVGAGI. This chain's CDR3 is CASSRTDNYGYTF. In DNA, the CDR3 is TGTGCCAGCAGTAGGACAGATAACTATGGCTACACCTTC.